The 21 T cell receptor beta chains below come from one sample, sequenced in a study of PD-1 blockade in mismatch repair-deficient tumors. Clones were sequenced by immunoSEQ multiplex PCR, and TCRdb holds only the in-frame ones, with some missing. The table shows over 100,000 clones, with over 60% occurring only once. The source material was peripheral blood, sampled just over 59 weeks after starting pembrolizumab. These receptors were collected from an adult with mismatch repair-deficient cancer.

The chain links TRBV6-5 to TRBJ2-3, with no clear D. Germline CDR1 MNHEY, CDR2 SVGAGI. Trimming removed 5 bases at V and 0 bases at J, with 12 bases between. This CDR3 is 15 amino acids long. The CDR3 sequence: CASSSDGESTDTQYF. The CDR3 DNA reads TGTGCCAGCAGTAGTGACGGCGAAAGCACAGATACGCAGTATTTT.

The rearrangement uses TRBV9 and TRBJ2-2; no clear D. Germline V gene data show CDR1 as SGDLS and CDR2 as YYNGEE. The CDR3 totals 16 residues. Deletions cut 2 bases from V and 0 bases from J, with 11 bases between. The CDR3 nucleotides read TGTGCCAGCAGCGTTTTCAGGAGAACGAACACCGGGGAGCTGTTTTTT. It translates to CASSVFRRTNTGELFF. The complete variable domain, with remaining parts taken from reference TRBV9 and TRBJ2-2, reads DSGVTQTPKHLITATGQRVTLRCSPRSGDLSVYWYQQSLDQGLQFLIQYYNGEERAKGNILERFSAQQFPDLHSELNLSSLELGDSALYFCASSVFRRTNTGELFFGEGSRLTVL.

The chain recombines TRBV11-2 with TRBJ2-1; 9 bases line up with TRBD2. V gave up 5 bases and J gave up 8 bases; unmatched junction bases: 10. The CDR3 sequence is 15 residues long. CDR1 is SGHAT and CDR2 is FQNNGV in the germline V gene. This CDR3 is CASSPEGRGGDEQFF. DNA for the CDR3: TGTGCCAGCAGCCCCGAGGGGCGCGGGGGGGATGAGCAGTTCTTC.

V usage is TRBV27 and J usage is TRBJ2-7; TRBD2 aligns across 7 bases. The V gene's germline CDR1 is MNHEY and CDR2 SMNVEV (reference sequence). With V trimmed by 6 bases and J by 6 bases, 11 bases remained unmatched. The CDR3 runs 14 residues. CDR3 nucleotide sequence: TGTGCCAGCAGCGGACGTTCGAGCGGGGTCGAGCAGTACTTC. Translation: CASSGRSSGVEQYF.

Comment on this clone: An end of the junction does not agree with germline; a read error may underlie this. This rearrangement joins TRBV19 to TRBJ2-1, with 9 bases that match TRBD2. This CDR3 is 15 amino acids long. Per germline, CDR1 LNHDA and CDR2 SQIVND (reference sequence). The CDR3 is CASRIGTSIYNEQFF. The CDR3 coding sequence is TGTGCCAGTAGGATAGGGACTAGCATATACAATGAGCAGTTCTTC.

The chain carries TRBV4-3 and TRBJ1-2; possibly TRBD1 for D (6 bases). V shed 7 bases and J shed 4 bases, with 16 bases lying between them. There are 14 residues in the CDR3. Germline values: CDR1 LGHNA, CDR2 YSLEER. The DNA for the CDR3 is TGCGCCAGCACTCAGAGCAGGGGAGGCTATGGCTACACCTTC. Amino acids: CASTQSRGGYGYTF.

The gene calls are TRBV2 and TRBJ1-1; D gene uncertain. The CDR3 runs to 11 residues. CDR1 is SNHLY and CDR2 is FYNNEI in the germline V gene. The V end was cut by 7 bases, the J end by 4 bases, with 7 bases between. The CDR3 spells CASILSTEAFF. The CDR3 coding sequence is TGTGCCAGCATATTGAGCACTGAAGCTTTCTTT.

The chain joins TRBV7-2 to TRBJ2-2, with a tentative D call TRBD2 (5 bases). From germline, CDR1 is SGHTA and CDR2 FQGNSA. The ends were cut back, 3 bases at V and 8 bases at J, with 16 bases in the middle. The CDR3 has 15 residues. CDR3 sequence: CASSFAGMSYGELFF. The DNA for the CDR3 is TGTGCCAGCAGCTTTGCCGGGATGTCGTATGGGGAGCTGTTTTTT.

The chain couples TRBV6-5 to TRBJ2-7; D is unclear. Per the germline V gene, CDR1 is MNHEY and CDR2 is SVGAGI. V lost 0 bases and J 2 bases, leaving 14 bases between the germline ends. The CDR3 is made up of 16 amino acids. CDR3 region: CASSYSVVGRPYEQYF. The CDR3 bases are TGTGCCAGCAGTTACTCGGTCGTTGGACGCCCCTACGAGCAGTACTTC.

The chain joins TRBV7-2 to TRBJ2-1; D call uncertain. This CDR3 contains 14 residues. The germline V gene encodes CDR1 SGHTA and CDR2 FQGNSA. The V gene lost 1 base and the J gene lost 10 bases, with 14 bases spanning the gap. The CDR3 loop is CASSLDRVEWEQFF. The DNA for the CDR3 is TGTGCCAGCAGCTTAGATCGGGTAGAATGGGAGCAGTTCTTC.

The chain employs TRBV5-4 and TRBJ1-3; D perhaps matches TRBD1 (5 bases). Trimming cost V 5 bases and J 0 bases, with 12 bases left between them. The length of the CDR3 is 15 residues. CDR1 and CDR2 (germline): SGHNT, YYREEE (reference sequence). This CDR3 reads CASRKGTDSGNTIYF. CDR3 nucleotides: TGTGCCAGCAGGAAAGGGACGGACTCTGGAAACACCATATATTTT.

The CDR3 DNA reads as TGCAGCGTTGAACTCGGGGGGAGTGGCTACACCTTC. Translated, it gives CSVELGGSGYTF. The chain carries TRBV29-1 and TRBJ1-2, with D maybe TRBD1 (5 bases). Germline values: CDR1 SQVTM, CDR2 ANQGSEA. Trimming removed 2 bases from V and 7 bases from J, with 11 bases in between. This CDR3 is built from 12 residues. The whole variable domain, filled in from reference TRBV29-1 and TRBJ1-2, reads SAVISQKPSRDICQRGTSLTIQCQVDSQVTMMFWYRQQPGQSLTLIATANQGSEATYESGFVIDKFPISRPNLTFSTLTVSNMSPEDSSIYLCSVELGGSGYTFGSGTRLTVV.

In its sample, this clone was seen a few times. This chain uses TRBV19 with TRBJ1-2; D unclear. Looked up from germline, CDR1 is LNHDA and CDR2 is SQIVND (reference sequence). CDR3 length equals 12 residues. Trimming pared 5 bases from V and 6 bases from J, leaving 10 bases between. The CDR3, as DNA: TGTGCCAGTAGTCGTGGAGGGAATGGCTACACCTTC. Its translation is CASSRGGNGYTF.

The chain couples TRBV5-4 to TRBJ2-4, with 7 bases that match TRBD1. Germline CDR1 and CDR2: SGHNT and YYREEE (reference sequence). The CDR3 extends over 15 amino acids. The J segment lost 1 base and the V segment lost 4 bases, leaving 5 bases of the junction unmatched. Written as DNA, the CDR3 is TGTGCCAGCAGCAGCCTGACAGGGGCCAAAAACATTCAGTACTTC. Protein sequence: CASSSLTGAKNIQYF.

A few counts support this clone. The genes are TRBV11-2 and TRBJ2-1; no definite D call. Germline V gene sequence: CDR1 SGHAT, CDR2 FQNNGV. V dropped 1 base and J dropped 4 bases, with 11 bases sitting between them. The CDR3 consists of 15 residues. CDR3: CASSLGHRLYNEQFF. CDR3 nucleotide sequence: TGTGCCAGCAGCTTAGGACATCGGCTGTACAATGAGCAGTTCTTC.

V and J are TRBV11-3 and TRBJ2-1; 13 bases fit TRBD2. Germline CDR1 is SGHNT and CDR2 is YENEEA. The ends lost 5 bases at V and 10 bases at J; junction bases unmatched: 11. CDR3 length: 16 residues. Written as DNA, the CDR3 is TGTGCCAGCAGCAAACTAGCGGGAGGGCCATTGGGGGAGCAGTTCTTC. It is translated as CASSKLAGGPLGEQFF.

The table lists this clone with many counts. The rearrangement joins TRBV6-1 to TRBJ2-7; D tentatively reads TRBD1 or TRBD2 (5 bases each). V was trimmed by 1 base and J by 3 bases, leaving 13 bases between them. Germline V gives CDR1 MNHNS, CDR2 SASEGT. CDR3 length: 15 residues. The CDR3 nucleotides are TGTGCCAGCAGTGAAGGTTTGGGGGAACTCTACGAGCAGTACTTC. Translating gives CASSEGLGELYEQYF.

This chain connects TRBV19 to TRBJ2-3; TRBD1 or TRBD2 may be the D gene (6 bases each). The CDR3 has 12 amino acids. The germline V gene has CDR1 LNHDA and CDR2 SQIVND (reference sequence). V gave up 6 bases and J gave up 14 bases, with 18 bases separating them. CDR3 in amino acids: CASSTLGGWWYF. The CDR3 DNA sequence: TGTGCCAGTAGCACCCTGGGGGGCTGGTGGTATTTT.

V is TRBV10-2 and J is TRBJ1-5, with 9 bases matching TRBD1. CDR1 is WSHSY and CDR2 is SAAADI in the germline V gene. The CDR3 runs to 15 residues. Germline trimming cut 2 bases from V and 7 bases from J; bases unmatched to any gene: 6. The CDR3 here is CASSEGTGSFQPQHF. In DNA, the CDR3 is TGCGCCAGCAGTGAGGGGACAGGGAGTTTCCAGCCCCAGCATTTT.

The V and J genes are TRBV6-5 and TRBJ1-4, with 7 bases lining up with TRBD1. There are 15 residues in the CDR3. Per germline, CDR1 MNHEY and CDR2 SVGAGI. V lost 6 bases to trimming and J lost 0 bases; unmatched junction nucleotides: 4. CDR3 sequence: CASSPGQATNEKLFF. In DNA form, the CDR3 reads TGTGCCAGCAGCCCCGGACAGGCAACTAATGAAAAACTGTTTTTT.

The V and J genes are TRBV5-1 and TRBJ1-4; D uncertain. The V and J ends lost 2 bases and 3 bases respectively, with 11 bases between them. This CDR3 is 15 amino acids long. Germline CDR1 SGHRS, CDR2 YFSETQ. CDR3 nucleotide sequence: TGCGCCAGCAGCTTAATTGAGCCTTCTAATGAAAAACTGTTTTTT. Protein product: CASSLIEPSNEKLFF.